A single sample gave rise to the 31 T cell receptor beta chains below, sequenced in a study of blood T cell repertoires in COVID-19. Here immunoSEQ multiplex PCR was the method, and the copy in TCRdb shows in-frame clones only, minus some. The sample has approximately 250,000 clones, around four fifths seen once; the top ten hold 4.6%. Input material: peripheral blood. All receptors derive from a man aged 55 to 69 who had recovered from COVID-19.

The V gene is TRBV6-6, the J gene TRBJ1-5; TRBD1 matches at 9 bases. The CDR3 sequence is 19 residues long. Germline lookup yields CDR1 MNHNY and CDR2 SVGAGI (reference sequence). V shed 5 bases and J 2 bases; nucleotides not matched to a gene: 16. The CDR3, as DNA: TGTGCCAGCAGTCCGCCCAGGGGTATACAGGGGGCTCGCAATCAGCCCCAGCATTTT. Translated, it gives CASSPPRGIQGARNQPQHF.

V gene TRBV7-2 combines with J gene TRBJ2-7, with TRBD2 as a possible D gene (7 bases). CDR1 is SGHTA, CDR2 FQGNSA, per germline. The CDR3 contains 15 residues. The V end was cut by 8 bases, the J end by 2 bases, with 19 bases between. CDR3 sequence: CASGGPGGRAYEQYF. The CDR3 DNA follows: TGTGCCAGCGGGGGACCCGGGGGGCGCGCCTACGAGCAGTACTTC.

The V and J genes are TRBV5-1 and TRBJ2-7; 7 bases are shared with TRBD1. The germline V gene encodes CDR1 SGHRS and CDR2 YFSETQ. This CDR3 has 15 amino acids. Losses at the gene ends were 1 base for V and 5 bases for J; bases not matched to a gene: 9. CDR3 in amino acids: CASSLYGDRSNEQYF. In DNA, the CDR3 is TGCGCCAGCAGCTTGTATGGGGACAGATCAAACGAGCAGTACTTC.

The rearrangement links TRBV7-2 to TRBJ1-5, with 7 bases fitting TRBD1. Unmatched junction bases numbered 8, after V lost 8 bases and J lost 1 base. Germline V lookup: CDR1 SGHTA, CDR2 FQGNSA. CDR3 length: 15 amino acids. In DNA, the CDR3 is TGTGCCAGCTCCGACAGGGTCGGGAGCAATCAGCCCCAGCATTTT. It codes for CASSDRVGSNQPQHF.

The V gene is TRBV7-6, the J gene TRBJ2-7; TRBD2 is a possible D gene (7 bases). CDR1 is SGHVS and CDR2 is FNYEAQ in the germline V gene. Trimming left V 5 bases short and J 3 bases short, with 11 bases between. The CDR3 totals 13 residues. CDR3 sequence (DNA): TGTGCCAGCAGCCGGGGGGCTAACTACGAGCAGTACTTC. As protein: CASSRGANYEQYF.

V and J are TRBV6-5 and TRBJ2-3; unclear D gene. Trimming took 4 bases from V and 7 from J, leaving 6 bases between them. CDR1 MNHEY and CDR2 SVGAGI come from the germline V gene. The CDR3 loop spans 11 amino acids. The CDR3 region is CASSFKHTQYF. The CDR3 region has the DNA TGTGCCAGCAGTTTCAAGCATACGCAGTATTTT.

The rearrangement joins TRBV6-1 to TRBJ2-5; 7 positions agree with TRBD1. The junction had 8 bases not matched to a gene; V was cut back by 2 bases and J by 5 bases. The CDR3 contains 15 residues. The V gene's germline CDR1 is MNHNS and CDR2 SASEGT. The DNA for the CDR3 is TGTGCCAGCAGTGAACTGACAGGGCCGCGGGAGACCCAGTACTTC. It specifies CASSELTGPRETQYF.

Worth noting for this clone: Other DNA sequences in this sample translate to the same CDR3. The chain has TRBV5-1 and TRBJ1-1, with D perhaps TRBD1 (6 bases). CDR3 size: 13 residues. The germline CDR1 and CDR2 sequences are SGHRS and YFSETQ. The germline V and J ends were trimmed by 3 bases and 3 bases, with 9 bases remaining between them. This CDR3 is CASSSQGYTEAFF. DNA for the CDR3: TGCGCCAGCAGCTCACAGGGTTACACTGAAGCTTTCTTT.

DNA for the CDR3: TGTGCCAGCAGTCCGACTAGCGGGGCCCCTTTGAATGAGCAGTTCTTC. Its protein is CASSPTSGAPLNEQFF. The rearrangement uses TRBV3-1 (or the pseudogene TRBV3-2) and TRBJ2-1; TRBD2 agrees at 11 bases. The CDR3 has 16 residues. V was pared by 6 bases and J by 7 bases, with 11 bases of the junction left unmatched. The germline CDR1 and CDR2 sequences are LGHDT and YNNKEL (reference sequence).

V is TRBV6-5 and J is TRBJ1-2; D is possibly TRBD1 (5 bases). Deletions cut 2 bases from V and 3 bases from J, with 16 bases between. From germline, CDR1 is MNHEY and CDR2 SVGAGI. This CDR3 has 16 amino acids. CDR3: CASSYRGAGVDYGYTF. In DNA form, the CDR3 reads TGTGCCAGCAGTTACAGGGGTGCGGGGGTCGACTATGGCTACACCTTC.

The chain employs TRBV27 and TRBJ2-2; the D is unclear. The CDR3 runs 13 residues. Trimming stripped 0 bases from V and 4 bases from J, with 3 bases between. CDR1 is MNHEY, CDR2 SMNVEV, per germline (reference sequence). This CDR3 is CASSLSVTGELFF. The DNA of the CDR3 is TGTGCCAGCAGTTTATCCGTCACCGGGGAGCTGTTTTTT.

The chain is built from TRBV6-1 and TRBJ2-6; 9 bases match TRBD1. CDR3 length equals 19 residues. The V gene end was trimmed by 3 bases and the J gene end by 0 bases; junction bases not matched to a gene: 9. Germline lookup yields CDR1 MNHNS and CDR2 SASEGT. The CDR3 region is CASSDRGQGSYSGANVLTF. DNA of the CDR3: TGTGCCAGCAGTGATAGAGGACAGGGGTCTTACTCTGGGGCCAACGTCCTGACTTTC.

The gene calls are TRBV9 and TRBJ1-1; no reliable D call. Germline V gene sequence: CDR1 SGDLS, CDR2 YYNGEE. V was shortened by 4 bases and J by 1 base, with 5 bases between the two germline ends. The CDR3 has 12 amino acids. In nucleotides, the CDR3 is TGTGCCAGCAGCCCAGAGAACACTGAAGCTTTCTTT. Protein: CASSPENTEAFF.

CDR3 loop: CASGGRAQETQYF. The CDR3 nucleotides are TGTGCCAGCGGCGGCAGGGCCCAAGAGACCCAGTACTTC. J is TRBJ2-5 and V is TRBV6-5; D may be TRBD1 (5 bases). V lost 8 bases and J 1 base, leaving 11 bases between the germline ends. CDR1 MNHEY and CDR2 SVGAGI come from the germline V gene. This CDR3 contains 13 residues.

This clone has a handful of counts. The chain carries TRBV18 and TRBJ2-5; 7 bases are a match to TRBD1. This CDR3 comprises 18 residues. The V gene's germline CDR1 is KGHSH and CDR2 LQKENI. V gave up 2 bases and J gave up 2 bases; unmatched junction bases: 14. CDR3 region: CASSPRGPTVRTQETQYF. The CDR3 bases are TGTGCCAGCTCACCAAGGGGGCCGACGGTCAGAACTCAAGAGACCCAGTACTTC.

V usage is TRBV27 and J usage is TRBJ1-3, with a tentative D call TRBD1 (5 bases). V was clipped by 2 bases and J by 2 bases, with 10 bases between them. CDR3 length: 15 residues. The germline V gene encodes CDR1 MNHEY and CDR2 SMNVEV (reference sequence). Here the CDR3 DNA reads TGTGCCAGCAGTTTAGCCTGGGGGGCTGGAAACACCATATATTTT. It encodes CASSLAWGAGNTIYF.

J is TRBJ1-1 and V is TRBV18, with D possibly being TRBD1 (6 bases). This CDR3 region has 15 residues. Germline CDR1 and CDR2: KGHSH and LQKENI. Trimming took 3 bases from V and 3 from J, leaving 14 bases between them. In DNA, the CDR3 is TGTGCCAGCTCACCGGCAAGAACAGGGTACACTGAAGCTTTCTTT. The encoded protein is CASSPARTGYTEAFF.

This sequence joins TRBV9 and TRBJ2-2, with 9 bases that match TRBD2. The length of the CDR3 is 17 residues. CDR1 and CDR2 (germline): SGDLS, YYNGEE. The V gene end was trimmed by 4 bases and the J gene end by 7 bases; junction bases not matched to a gene: 14. In nucleotides, the CDR3 is TGTGCCAGCAGCCCCCACCCCGGGGTTAGCGGGGGCGGGGAGCTGTTTTTT. It yields the protein CASSPHPGVSGGGELFF. The whole variable domain, remainder taken from reference TRBV9 and TRBJ2-2, is DSGVTQTPKHLITATGQRVTLRCSPRSGDLSVYWYQQSLDQGLQFLIQYYNGEERAKGNILERFSAQQFPDLHSELNLSSLELGDSALYFCASSPHPGVSGGGELFFGEGSRLTVL.

The chain recombines TRBV15 with TRBJ2-7; D might be TRBD2 (5 bases). The length of the CDR3 is 15 residues. With 1 base removed from V and 2 bases from J, the gap between germline ends came to 12 bases. Germline CDR1 and CDR2: LNHNV and YYDKDF (reference sequence). The CDR3 reads CATSRGRTGAYEQYF. In nucleotides, the CDR3 is TGTGCCACCAGCAGAGGGAGGACTGGGGCCTACGAGCAGTACTTC. Variable domain in full (rest from reference TRBV15 and TRBJ2-7): DAMVIQNPRYQVTQFGKPVTLSCSQTLNHNVMYWYQQKSSQAPKLLFHYYDKDFNNEADTPDNFQSRRPNTSFCFLDIRSPGLGDTAMYLCATSRGRTGAYEQYFGPGTRLTVT.

The chain links TRBV6-6 to TRBJ1-5; possibly TRBD1 for D (5 bases). CDR3 length equals 14 residues. Per germline, CDR1 MNHNY and CDR2 SVGAGI (reference sequence). Trimming cost V 6 bases and J 3 bases, with 12 bases left between them. The chain's CDR3 is CASSPDTDNQPQHF. Written as DNA, the CDR3 is TGTGCCAGCAGCCCGGACACCGACAATCAGCCCCAGCATTTT.

This chain connects TRBV27 to TRBJ1-2, with 10 bases matching TRBD1. In germline, CDR1 is MNHEY, CDR2 SMNVEV (reference sequence). Trimming at V came to 5 bases and at J to 0 bases, leaving 6 bases not matched to a gene. This CDR3 spans 16 amino acids. The CDR3 protein is CASSPGQGRPNYGYTF. CDR3 nucleotides: TGTGCCAGCAGTCCGGGACAGGGGAGGCCTAACTATGGCTACACCTTC.

The table lists this clone with a count of one. The chain recombines TRBV7-2 with TRBJ2-5, with D possibly being TRBD2 (6 bases). Germline V gives CDR1 SGHTA, CDR2 FQGNSA. Deletions cut 1 base from V and 9 bases from J, with 12 bases between. The CDR3 sequence is 13 residues long. This CDR3 reads CASSLERVRAQYF. The DNA for the CDR3 is TGTGCCAGCAGCTTAGAGCGGGTGAGGGCCCAGTACTTC.

The chain combines TRBV5-1 with TRBJ1-1, with D possibly TRBD1 on 6 matching bases. CDR1 is SGHRS, CDR2 YFSETQ, per germline. The CDR3 covers 17 residues. Trimming left V 0 bases short and J 4 bases short, with 19 bases between. The CDR3, as DNA: TGCGCCAGCAGCTTGGGGGGGCTAGACTTCCGGAGCACTGAAGCTTTCTTT. Translated: CASSLGGLDFRSTEAFF.

V usage is TRBV28 and J usage is TRBJ1-5; 11 bases match TRBD1. V was clipped by 5 bases and J by 7 bases; unmatched bases: 10. Germline V lookup: CDR1 MDHEN, CDR2 SYDVKM. This CDR3 region has 16 residues. The CDR3 reads CASSDRDRGSAQPQHF. The DNA of the CDR3 is TGTGCCAGCAGTGACCGGGACAGGGGGTCGGCGCAGCCCCAGCATTTT.

This rearrangement joins TRBV18 to TRBJ1-1, with D possibly being TRBD1 (6 bases). Trimming took 5 bases from V and 6 from J, leaving 13 bases between them. The germline V gene has CDR1 KGHSH and CDR2 LQKENI. CDR3 size: 13 residues. The CDR3 loop is CASSIQGLAEAFF. Written as DNA, the CDR3 is TGTGCCAGCTCAATTCAGGGGTTGGCTGAAGCTTTCTTT.

The rearrangement uses TRBV14 and TRBJ1-1, with D possibly being TRBD1 (5 bases). V dropped 4 bases and J dropped 5 bases, with 11 bases sitting between them. The germline V gene encodes CDR1 SGHDN and CDR2 FVKESK. The CDR3 spans 13 residues. The CDR3 loop is CASSLARGTEAFF. DNA of the CDR3: TGTGCCAGCAGCCTCGCCCGGGGGACTGAAGCTTTCTTT.

This clone was observed a handful of times. The chain uses TRBV5-1 and TRBJ2-2; 9 nucleotides agree with TRBD1. From germline, CDR1 is SGHRS and CDR2 YFSETQ. V shed 4 bases, J shed 0 bases, and the junction held 7 bases outside the gene matches. This CDR3 has 17 amino acids. The CDR3, as DNA: TGCGCCAGCAGCCCGGTTGGGACAGGGCCGAACACCGGGGAGCTGTTTTTT. This sequence encodes CASSPVGTGPNTGELFF. Based on the CDR3 plus reference TRBV5-1 and TRBJ2-2, the full variable domain is KAGVTQTPRYLIKTRGQQVTLSCSPISGHRSVSWYQQTPGQGLQFLFEYFSETQRNKGNFPGRFSGRQFSNSRSEMNVSTLELGDSALYLCASSPVGTGPNTGELFFGEGSRLTVL.

This clone appeared a few times. This chain joins TRBV3-1 (or the pseudogene TRBV3-2) and TRBJ1-6, with TRBD1 identical over 8 bases. Trimming at V came to 2 bases and at J to 6 bases, leaving 3 bases not matched to a gene. Germline lookup yields CDR1 LGHDT and CDR2 YNNKEL (reference sequence). The CDR3 length is 15 residues. For the CDR3, the DNA is TGTGCCAGCAGCCAACGACAGGGGCCTAATTCACCCCTCCACTTT. It translates to CASSQRQGPNSPLHF.

The rearrangement joins TRBV2 to TRBJ2-7; 10 bases fit TRBD1. This CDR3 has 14 amino acids. The germline V gene has CDR1 SNHLY and CDR2 FYNNEI. With 8 bases clipped from V and 1 base from J, the junction kept 5 bases outside the gene matches. In DNA, the CDR3 is TGTGCCAGCGGCCGGGACAGGGGTTCCTACGAGCAGTACTTC. This encodes CASGRDRGSYEQYF. The full variable domain, completed using reference TRBV2 and TRBJ2-7, is EPEVTQTPSHQVTQMGQEVILRCVPISNHLYFYWYRQILGQKVEFLVSFYNNEISEKSEIFDDQFSVERPDGSNFTLKIRSTKLEDSAMYFCASGRDRGSYEQYFGPGTRLTVT.

This clone was seen a handful of times. This sequence joins TRBV2 and TRBJ2-2; D not certain. Germline CDR1 SNHLY, CDR2 FYNNEI. V gave up 2 bases and J gave up 4 bases, with 11 bases separating them. CDR3 length: 15 residues. This CDR3 reads CASSEYPGGTGELFF. For the CDR3, the DNA is TGTGCCAGCAGTGAATACCCCGGCGGCACCGGGGAGCTGTTTTTT.

The chain recombines TRBV15 with TRBJ2-1; 11 bases are a match to TRBD2. The ends lost 3 bases at V and 0 bases at J; junction bases unmatched: 10. Germline V lookup: CDR1 LNHNV, CDR2 YYDKDF (reference sequence). The CDR3 sequence is 19 residues long. DNA for the CDR3: TGTGCCACCAGCAGGGCCGGGACTAGCGGAGCATTCTCCTACAATGAGCAGTTCTTC. Its translation: CATSRAGTSGAFSYNEQFF. Complete variable domain (other parts from reference TRBV15 and TRBJ2-1): DAMVIQNPRYQVTQFGKPVTLSCSQTLNHNVMYWYQQKSSQAPKLLFHYYDKDFNNEADTPDNFQSRRPNTSFCFLDIRSPGLGDTAMYLCATSRAGTSGAFSYNEQFFGPGTRLTVL.